The entry that follows covers one T cell receptor (beta chain) sequence. Its target is not known. This CDR3 comprises 15 residues. Trimming removed 4 bases at V and 2 bases at J, with 14 bases between. Germline V CDR1 and CDR2: LNHDA, SQIVND (reference sequence). Of the blood donors acting as healthy controls, around 60% were female, and their median age was approximately 60 years (range roughly 21-70). Each population, CD4+ and CD8+ cells, was isolated by positive magnetic bead selection and checked for purity by flow cytometry. Clones were sequenced by immunoSEQ multiplex PCR, and TCRdb holds only the in-frame ones, with some missing. The repertoire holds 25,000 to 30,000 clones, with 82% as singletons. These data are taken from a study of somatic mutations in cytotoxic T cells in rheumatoid arthritis. Whole-study findings and limits: Which antigens the expanded CD8+ clones targeted was unknown. A largest CD8+ clone above 20% of CD8+ cells occurred in about an eighth of the roughly 60 patients.

The sequencing sample was made of CD8+ T cells sorted from blood. The chain joins TRBV19 to TRBJ2-5, with D uncertain. The sequence derives from a man aged 45-60 years in good health. The CDR3 is CASSTRSRSQETQYF. CDR3 sequence (DNA): TGTGCCAGTAGTACGAGGTCACGGTCGCAAGAGACCCAGTACTTC.